This is a list of T cell receptor beta chains from one sample in a study of radiotherapy plus CTLA-4 blockade in lung cancer. Method: immunoSEQ multiplex PCR; TCRdb's copy keeps in-frame clones and lacks some. The table shows 53,000 or so clones, with around nine tenths occurring only once. Sequencing was performed on peripheral blood, taken from a patient treated with radiotherapy plus ipilimumab. The receptors were gathered from a human donor with non-small cell lung cancer whose response to radiotherapy plus ipilimumab could not be evaluated. CDR3s include the opening cysteine and the closing phenylalanine or tryptophan. The D gene is left open where the match is weak. Clone size is stated in some rows and not others, as once, few, many or a class when expanded.

>15|TRBV6-5|.|TRBJ1-4|TRBD1
CASSSGTGRTEKLFF
TGTGCCAGCAGTTCCGGGACAGGGAGGACTGAAAAACTGTTTTTT
>14|TRBV19|.|TRBJ2-5|TRBD2
CASSPLAGVETQYF
TGTGCCAGTAGTCCCCTAGCGGGGGTAGAGACCCAGTACTTC
>14|TRBV13|.|TRBJ2-3|.
CASSSNSAGDTQYF
TGTGCCAGCAGCTCAAACAGCGCGGGAGATACGCAGTATTTT
>15|TRBV19|.|TRBJ1-3|.
CASSITATSGNTIYF
TGTGCCAGTAGTATAACAGCAACCTCTGGAAACACCATATATTTT
>15|TRBV11-3|.|TRBJ2-5|TRBD2
CASSPGLASRETQYF
TGTGCCAGCAGCCCGGGACTAGCCTCGCGAGAGACCCAGTACTTC
>13|TRBV14|few|TRBJ2-1|.
CASSQVAYGEQFF
TGTGCCAGCAGCCAGGTTGCCTATGGTGAGCAGTTCTTC
>18|TRBV5-1|.|TRBJ2-7|TRBD2
CASSLNTAGASFSYEQYF
TGCGCCAGCAGCTTGAATACAGCGGGGGCTTCCTTCTCCTACGAGCAGTACTTC
>13|TRBV7-9|.|TRBJ1-2|TRBD1
CASSRGQGEGYTF
TGTGCCAGCAGCCGTGGACAGGGTGAGGGCTACACCTTC
>16|TRBV19|.|TRBJ1-5|.
CASSIAQGGSNQPQHF
TGTGCCAGTAGTATAGCACAGGGAGGGAGCAATCAGCCCCAGCATTTT
>14|TRBV5-6|.|TRBJ1-2|.
CASSLSRGSGGYTF
TGTGCCAGCAGCTTGTCTCGGGGTAGCGGTGGCTACACCTTC